Below, one T cell receptor beta chain is given with its context. The study drew donors from healthy Caucasian individuals in Russia aged about 6 to 95. The data are from a study of blood T cells in healthy people across ages. As for the study in general: Template switching retrieved approximately one barcoded beta molecule for each two T cells.

A second PCR of about 7 to 12 cycles used a sample-barcoded 5' primer and a J-beta primer mix. Each cDNA molecule was tagged by a template-switch adaptor that had 12 random nucleotides. TCRdb reprocessed the 5' RACE reads via MiXCR and lists one record per CDR3 protein. The repertoire holds just under 550,000 distinct CDR3 sequences, with around 24% as singletons. The CDR3 consists of 15 residues. The V gene end was trimmed by 5 bases and the J gene end by 2 bases; junction bases not matched to a gene: 4. CDR1 and CDR2 from the germline V gene are MNHNY and SVGAGI (reference sequence). These data also formed part of another study, on T cells of mothers and their children. According to that study: Thymic selection molds TCR recombination output in a comparable way in related and unrelated pairs.

Sequenced input: blood. The V gene is TRBV6-6, the J gene TRBJ2-3; 10 nucleotides agree with TRBD2. This TCR was recovered from a boy aged 5 to 17 in good health. CDR3 in DNA: TGTGCCAGCAGTCCAGCGGGGGGGCTCACAGATACGCAGTATTTT. It codes for CASSPAGGLTDTQYF.